A single sample gave rise to the 9 T cell receptor beta chains below, sequenced in a study of T cell repertoires in cytomegalovirus infection. These receptors have no identified antigens. TCRdb processed the reads anew with MiXCR; each CDR3 protein has one entry. Counted here are about 890,000 distinct CDR3 sequences, 31% occurring once; the ten biggest clones make up around 15%. The sequences come from cultured CD8+ T cells from PBMCs, collected from culture after CMV antigen stimulation. These receptors were collected from a human donor in good health (CMV status not recorded). Some clones in this sample may be carry-over from other donors' samples.

This clonotype was counted at least ten times. The rearrangement joins TRBV7-9 to TRBJ2-1; tentative D call: TRBD1 (5 bases). Germline CDR1 and CDR2: SEHNR and FQNEAQ (reference sequence). There are 14 residues in the CDR3. V was pared by 4 bases and J by 4 bases, with 11 bases between. Here the CDR3 reads CASSSSQGYNEQFF. The CDR3 DNA reads TGTGCCAGCAGCTCGAGCCAGGGTTACAATGAGCAGTTCTTC.

The chain employs TRBV19 and TRBJ2-7, with D perhaps TRBD1 or TRBD2 (5 bases each). Trimming left V 2 bases short and J 9 bases short, with 26 bases between. The germline CDR1 and CDR2 sequences are LNHDA and SQIVND (reference sequence). This CDR3 is built from 17 residues. The CDR3 sequence: CASSIIGAEGLADPQYF. DNA of the CDR3: TGTGCCAGTAGTATAATCGGGGCAGAAGGGTTGGCTGATCCGCAGTACTTC.

This sequence joins TRBV9 and TRBJ2-5; the match to TRBD2 covers 13 bases. This CDR3 is 16 amino acids long. CDR1 is SGDLS, CDR2 YYNGEE, per germline. V trimming: 3 bases; J trimming: 2 bases; junction bases outside the gene matches: 4. This chain's CDR3 is CASSATSGGPQETQYF. In nucleotides, the CDR3 is TGTGCCAGCAGCGCGACTAGCGGGGGGCCTCAAGAGACCCAGTACTTC.

On this clonotype: Given a much more abundant clone one base away, this may be a read error. This CDR3 is CASRFNEQFF. The CDR3, as DNA: TGTGCCAGCAGATTCAATGAGCAGTTCTTC. The gene calls are TRBV6-1 and TRBJ2-1; D is ambiguous. The CDR3 is made up of 10 amino acids. Germline assignment: CDR1 MNHNS and CDR2 SASEGT. Trimming removed 6 bases from V and 6 bases from J, with 3 bases in between.

This clonotype occurred a few times. The chain has TRBV6-1 and TRBJ2-7, with D possibly matching TRBD2 (6 bases). This CDR3 is 16 amino acids long. Germline V gene sequence: CDR1 MNHNS, CDR2 SASEGT. With 5 bases removed from V and 5 bases from J, the gap between germline ends came to 22 bases. CDR3 amino acids: CASSYALGGAFNEQYF. In nucleotides, the CDR3 is TGTGCCAGCAGTTACGCGCTTGGAGGGGCCTTCAACGAGCAGTACTTC.

This clonotype is a singleton in its sample. The V and J genes are TRBV18 and TRBJ2-3, with D possibly being TRBD2 (6 bases). The CDR3 has 19 amino acids. Per the germline V gene, CDR1 is KGHSH and CDR2 is LQKENI. V dropped 3 bases and J dropped 3 bases, with 25 bases sitting between them. The CDR3 DNA sequence: TGTGCCAGCTCACCCACTATGGAGGGGTCCCGTCGAGGTACAGATACGCAGTATTTT. Translation: CASSPTMEGSRRGTDTQYF.

The chain uses TRBV28 and TRBJ1-6, with D unclear. The CDR3 runs to 14 residues. V lost 5 bases, J lost 6 bases, and 11 bases lay in between. Germline V lookup: CDR1 MDHEN, CDR2 SYDVKM. The CDR3 here is CASSTTIRNSPLHF. CDR3 nucleotide sequence: TGTGCCAGCAGTACGACAATACGTAATTCACCCCTCCACTTT.

A few counts support this clonotype. This rearrangement joins TRBV6-8 to TRBJ2-7; unclear D gene. Germline CDR1 is MNHGY and CDR2 is SAAAGT. The CDR3 is 13 residues long. The V end lost 0 bases, the J end lost 7 bases, and 10 bases lay between the germline ends. The CDR3 DNA reads TGTGCCAGCAGTTACTCGGGTAGTTTAGAGCAGTACTTC. Its translation: CASSYSGSLEQYF.

The chain combines TRBV6-6 with TRBJ2-5; 11 nucleotides align to TRBD2. The CDR3 loop spans 18 amino acids. V was clipped by 0 bases and J by 0 bases; unmatched bases: 6. Looked up from germline, CDR1 is MNHNY and CDR2 is SVGAGI (reference sequence). For the CDR3, the DNA is TGTGCCAGCAGTTACTCGAAACTAGCGGGGGCTAACCAAGAGACCCAGTACTTC. It translates to CASSYSKLAGANQETQYF.